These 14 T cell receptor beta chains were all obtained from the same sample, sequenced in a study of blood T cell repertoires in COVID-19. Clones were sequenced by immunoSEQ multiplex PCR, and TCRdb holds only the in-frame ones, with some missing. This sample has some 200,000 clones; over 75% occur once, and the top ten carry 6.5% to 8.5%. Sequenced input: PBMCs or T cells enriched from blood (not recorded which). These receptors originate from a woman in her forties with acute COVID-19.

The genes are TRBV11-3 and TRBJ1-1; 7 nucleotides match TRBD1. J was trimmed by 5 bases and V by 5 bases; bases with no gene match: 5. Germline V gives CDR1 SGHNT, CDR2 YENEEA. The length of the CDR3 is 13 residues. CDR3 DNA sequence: TGTGCCAGCAGCCTAAAACAGGGGACTGAAGCTTTCTTT. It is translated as CASSLKQGTEAFF.

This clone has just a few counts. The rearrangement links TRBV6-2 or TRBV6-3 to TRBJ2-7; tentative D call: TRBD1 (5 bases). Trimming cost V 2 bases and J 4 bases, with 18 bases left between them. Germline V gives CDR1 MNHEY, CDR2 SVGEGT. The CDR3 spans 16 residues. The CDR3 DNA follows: TGTGCCAGCAGTTACGAGTTGGGCAGGGTAGGATACGAGCAGTACTTC. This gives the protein CASSYELGRVGYEQYF.

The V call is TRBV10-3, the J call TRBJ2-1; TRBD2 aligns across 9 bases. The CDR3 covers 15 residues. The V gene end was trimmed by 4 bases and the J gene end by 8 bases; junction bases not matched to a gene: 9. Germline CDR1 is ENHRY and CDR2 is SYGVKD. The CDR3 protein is CAISGLAAKGDEQFF. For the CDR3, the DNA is TGTGCCATCAGTGGACTAGCGGCAAAAGGGGATGAGCAGTTCTTC.

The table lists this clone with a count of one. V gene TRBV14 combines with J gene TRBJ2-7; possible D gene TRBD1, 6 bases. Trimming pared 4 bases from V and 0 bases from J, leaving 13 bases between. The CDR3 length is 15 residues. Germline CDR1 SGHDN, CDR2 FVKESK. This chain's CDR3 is CASSPLRDISYEQYF. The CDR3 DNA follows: TGTGCCAGCAGCCCTTTAAGGGACATCTCCTACGAGCAGTACTTC.

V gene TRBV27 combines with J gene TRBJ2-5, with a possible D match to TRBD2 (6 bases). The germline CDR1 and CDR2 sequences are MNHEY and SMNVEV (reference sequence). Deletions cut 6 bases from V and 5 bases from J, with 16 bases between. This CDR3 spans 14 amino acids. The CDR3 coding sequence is TGTGCCAGCAGCCGACCCGGACTACCTGAGACCCAGTACTTC. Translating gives CASSRPGLPETQYF.

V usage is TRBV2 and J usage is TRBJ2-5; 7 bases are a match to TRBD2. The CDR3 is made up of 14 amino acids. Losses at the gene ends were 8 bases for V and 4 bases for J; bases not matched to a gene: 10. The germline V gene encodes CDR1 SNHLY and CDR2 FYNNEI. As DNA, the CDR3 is TGTGCCAGCTGGGGGGGAGAAGGACCAGAGACCCAGTACTTC. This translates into CASWGGEGPETQYF.

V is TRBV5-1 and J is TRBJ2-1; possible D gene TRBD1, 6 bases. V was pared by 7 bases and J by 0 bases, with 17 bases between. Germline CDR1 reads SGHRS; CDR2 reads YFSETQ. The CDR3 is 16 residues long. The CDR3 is CASGNRAISSYNEQFF. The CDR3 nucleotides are TGCGCCAGCGGAAACAGGGCTATAAGCTCCTACAATGAGCAGTTCTTC.

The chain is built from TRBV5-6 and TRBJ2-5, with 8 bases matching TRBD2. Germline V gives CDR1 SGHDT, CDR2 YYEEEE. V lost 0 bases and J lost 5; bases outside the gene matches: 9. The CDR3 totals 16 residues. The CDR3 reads CASSLAGFSGVETQYF. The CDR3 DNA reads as TGTGCCAGCAGCTTGGCGGGGTTTAGCGGGGTGGAGACCCAGTACTTC.

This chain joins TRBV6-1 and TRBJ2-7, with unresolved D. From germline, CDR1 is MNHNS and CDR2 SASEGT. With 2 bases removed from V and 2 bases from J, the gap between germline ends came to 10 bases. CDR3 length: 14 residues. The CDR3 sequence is CASSETGRTYEQYF. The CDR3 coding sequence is TGTGCCAGCAGTGAAACGGGTAGGACCTACGAGCAGTACTTC.

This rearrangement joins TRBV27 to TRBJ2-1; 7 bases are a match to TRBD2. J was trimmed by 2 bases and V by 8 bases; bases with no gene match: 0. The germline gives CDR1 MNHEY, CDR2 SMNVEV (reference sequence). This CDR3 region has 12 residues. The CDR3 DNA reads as TGTGCCAGCGCGGGGGCCTACAATGAGCAGTTCTTC. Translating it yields CASAGAYNEQFF.

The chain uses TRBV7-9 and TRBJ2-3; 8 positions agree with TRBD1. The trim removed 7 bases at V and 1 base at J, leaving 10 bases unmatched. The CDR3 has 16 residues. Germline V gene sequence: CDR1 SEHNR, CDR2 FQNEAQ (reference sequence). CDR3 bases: TGTGCCAGCACTAGAGCCCGGGGACAGGGCACAGATACGCAGTATTTT. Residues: CASTRARGQGTDTQYF.

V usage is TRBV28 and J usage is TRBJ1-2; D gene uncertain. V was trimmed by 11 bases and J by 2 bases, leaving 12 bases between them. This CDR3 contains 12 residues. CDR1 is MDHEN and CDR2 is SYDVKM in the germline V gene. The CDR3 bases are TGTGCCTGTAGGTCGGGGAACTATGGCTACACCTTC. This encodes CACRSGNYGYTF.

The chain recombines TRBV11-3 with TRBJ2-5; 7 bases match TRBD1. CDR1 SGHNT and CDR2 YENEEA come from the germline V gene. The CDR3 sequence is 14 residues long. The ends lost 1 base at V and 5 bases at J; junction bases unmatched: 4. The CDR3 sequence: CASSLARGTETQYF. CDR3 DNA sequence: TGTGCCAGCAGCTTAGCCAGGGGGACCGAGACCCAGTACTTC.

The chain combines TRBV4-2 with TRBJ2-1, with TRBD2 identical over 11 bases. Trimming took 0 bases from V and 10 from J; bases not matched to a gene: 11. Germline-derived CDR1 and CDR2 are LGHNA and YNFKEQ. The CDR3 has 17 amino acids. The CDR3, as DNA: TGTGCCAGCAGCCAAGAAGGACTAGCGGGCCCTATCAGCGAGCAGTTCTTC. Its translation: CASSQEGLAGPISEQFF.